The clone carrying this T cell receptor beta chain was seen only a few times. In the authors' methods: Quantification of nucleated cells was approximated via reference gene primer amplification. Repertoires were generated with immunoSEQ multiplex PCR, while TCRdb's copy carries only in-frame clones and drops some. Clone size and the V and J calls come from that table; the DNA yielded D and trimming. Of about 87,000 clones listed, about 85% are singletons. The sample comes from a study of blood T cell repertoires in COVID-19. About the research overall: COVID-19 samples collected from the United States, Italy and Spain covered acute and convalescent phases. Sources were T cells, B-cell-depleted T cells, or PBMCs; the material itself was cDNA or gDNA.

The CDR3 runs to 15 residues. CDR1 is MNHEY and CDR2 is SMNVEV in the germline V gene (reference sequence). Between the trimmed V and J ends, which lost 2 bases and 5 bases, there was a span of 16 bases. Sequencing input: peripheral blood. The genes are TRBV27 and TRBJ2-7; tentative D call: TRBD2 (5 bases). The source of this sequence is a woman between 65 and 79 years old with acute or convalescent COVID-19. CDR3 in amino acids: CASSLEGSGLDEQYF. The DNA for the CDR3 is TGTGCCAGCAGTTTAGAGGGTTCGGGTTTGGACGAGCAGTACTTC.